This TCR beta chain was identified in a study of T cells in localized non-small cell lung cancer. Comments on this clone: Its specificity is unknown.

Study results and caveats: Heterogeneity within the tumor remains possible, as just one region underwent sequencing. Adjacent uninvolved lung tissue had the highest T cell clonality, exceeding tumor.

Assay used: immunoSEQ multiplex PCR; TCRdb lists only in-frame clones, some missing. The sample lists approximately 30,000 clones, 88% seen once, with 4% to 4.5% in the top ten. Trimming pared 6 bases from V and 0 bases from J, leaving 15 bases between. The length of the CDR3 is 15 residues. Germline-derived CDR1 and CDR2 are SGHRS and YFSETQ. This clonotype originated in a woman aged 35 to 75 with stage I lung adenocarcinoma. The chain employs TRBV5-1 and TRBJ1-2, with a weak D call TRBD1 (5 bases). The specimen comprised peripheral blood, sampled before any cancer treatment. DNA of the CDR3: TGCGCCAGCACCATGAAGACAGATTCTAACTATGGCTACACCTTC. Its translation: CASTMKTDSNYGYTF.